This T cell receptor beta chain was sequenced in a study of T cell changes during pregnancy in multiple sclerosis. The assay was immunoSEQ multiplex PCR, and TCRdb's table has in-frame clones only and misses some. This sample yields 45,000 to 55,000 clones, of which approximately 90% are seen a single time; about 2% belongs to the top ten. J lost 4 bases, V lost 4 bases, and 3 bases had no gene match. The CDR3 has 15 residues. The germline CDR1 and CDR2 sequences are MNHEY and SVGAGI. The sequence came from a female donor with multiple sclerosis, enrolled in a pregnancy study. This rearrangement joins TRBV6-5 to TRBJ2-1; 11 nucleotides line up with TRBD2. The material sequenced was peripheral blood, taken in the first trimester of pregnancy. The CDR3 loop is CASSSSSGGYNEQFF. The CDR3 DNA reads TGTGCCAGCAGTTCCTCTAGCGGGGGGTACAATGAGCAGTTCTTC.